What follows are 10 T cell receptor beta chains derived from one specimen sequenced in a study of early T cells in non-severe SARS-CoV-2 infection. TCRdb reprocessed the 5' RACE reads with MiXCR, giving one entry per CDR3 protein. This sample has tens of thousands of distinct CDR3 sequences, with about 11% found just once. The material sequenced was whole blood, taken at baseline. These receptors were taken from an adult who was a healthcare worker with PCR-confirmed SARS-CoV-2 infection or an uninfected control (not recorded which).

The chain recombines TRBV4-3 with TRBJ2-7, with 8 bases that match TRBD2. CDR1 LGHNA and CDR2 YSLEER come from the germline V gene. V lost 3 bases and J lost 4; bases outside the gene matches: 8. The CDR3 is made up of 15 amino acids. CDR3 loop: CASSQRAGGKYEQYF. The DNA of the CDR3 is TGCGCCAGCAGCCAGCGGGCGGGGGGCAAATACGAGCAGTACTTC.

The V call is TRBV3-1, the J call TRBJ2-7; the D gene is possibly TRBD2 (6 bases). In germline, CDR1 is LGHDT, CDR2 YNNKEL (reference sequence). The CDR3 totals 14 residues. V was clipped by 0 bases and J by 7 bases, with 13 bases between them. The CDR3 DNA reads TGTGCCAGCAGCCAAGATGCGGGGCGCGGGGAGCAGTACTTC. Protein: CASSQDAGRGEQYF.

This clonotype appeared a few times. The chain links TRBV12-3 or TRBV12-4 to TRBJ2-7; D perhaps matches TRBD2 (6 bases). With 4 bases removed from V and 6 bases from J, the gap between germline ends came to 19 bases. CDR3 size: 15 residues. The CDR3 region has the DNA TGTGCCAGCAGTTCCTCGGTGGGACTGCCCCTCGAGCAGTACTTC. This translates into CASSSSVGLPLEQYF.

In nucleotides, the CDR3 is TGTGCCAGCAGTTATAGGGGACGGTCCACAGATACGCAGTATTTT. Translating gives CASSYRGRSTDTQYF. V and J are TRBV6-6 and TRBJ2-3; D might be TRBD1 or TRBD2, each matching 5 bases. Per the germline V gene, CDR1 is MNHNY and CDR2 is SVGAGI (reference sequence). This CDR3 is built from 15 residues. V lost 3 bases and J lost 2, with 12 bases in between.

This rearrangement joins TRBV6-5 to TRBJ2-6; TRBD1 might be the D (6 bases). The V end lost 4 bases, the J end lost 4 bases, and 20 bases lay between the germline ends. The CDR3 consists of 18 residues. The germline gives CDR1 MNHEY, CDR2 SVGAGI. In DNA, the CDR3 is TGTGCCAGCAGTTCTACAGGGTTGAACGTTGGAGGGGCCAACGTCCTGACTTTC. Translating it yields CASSSTGLNVGGANVLTF.

This clonotype was counted only a few times. The chain links TRBV7-2 to TRBJ2-1; no firm D call. Trimming cost V 5 bases and J 0 bases, with 8 bases left between them. Germline assignment: CDR1 SGHTA and CDR2 FQGNSA. CDR3 length: 14 residues. CDR3 sequence: CASSPSGSYNEQFF. DNA for the CDR3: TGTGCCAGCAGCCCTTCCGGCTCCTACAATGAGCAGTTCTTC.

The V gene is TRBV20-1, the J gene TRBJ2-1; 7 bases are a match to TRBD1. The CDR3 has 13 amino acids. Unmatched junction bases numbered 5, after V lost 5 bases and J lost 4 bases. Germline V gives CDR1 DFQATT, CDR2 SNEGSKA (reference sequence). CDR3 amino acids: CSAWDSRYNEQFF. CDR3 bases: TGCAGTGCTTGGGACAGCCGATACAATGAGCAGTTCTTC.

The V gene is TRBV7-2, the J gene TRBJ2-3, with D hard to call. The germline V gene has CDR1 SGHTA and CDR2 FQGNSA. The CDR3 extends over 13 amino acids. The V gene lost 5 bases and the J gene lost 7 bases, with 13 bases spanning the gap. The CDR3 region is CASSPSSFNTQYF. The CDR3 nucleotides read TGTGCCAGCAGCCCGAGCTCCTTTAATACGCAGTATTTT.

The chain links TRBV7-6 to TRBJ1-4; D is perhaps TRBD1 (5 bases). Germline V gene sequence: CDR1 SGHVS, CDR2 FNYEAQ. Between the trimmed V and J ends, which lost 1 base and 8 bases, there was a span of 14 bases. The CDR3 loop spans 15 amino acids. As DNA, the CDR3 is TGTGCCAGCAGCTTAGGGACGGCACAGGTGGAAAAACTGTTTTTT. Protein: CASSLGTAQVEKLFF.

This clonotype showed up many times. The chain employs TRBV11-2 and TRBJ2-3, with a tentative D call TRBD2 (5 bases). Germline values: CDR1 SGHAT, CDR2 FQNNGV. V was clipped by 5 bases and J by 6 bases, with 15 bases between them. The CDR3 spans 14 residues. This chain's CDR3 is CASSQITRFDTQYF. In DNA, the CDR3 is TGTGCCAGCAGCCAGATTACTAGATTTGATACGCAGTATTTT. The complete variable domain, with remaining parts taken from reference TRBV11-2 and TRBJ2-3, reads EAGVAQSPRYKIIEKRQSVAFWCNPISGHATLYWYQQILGQGPKLLIQFQNNGVVDDSQLPKDRFSAERLKGVDSTLKIQPAKLEDSAVYLCASSQITRFDTQYFGPGTRLTVL.